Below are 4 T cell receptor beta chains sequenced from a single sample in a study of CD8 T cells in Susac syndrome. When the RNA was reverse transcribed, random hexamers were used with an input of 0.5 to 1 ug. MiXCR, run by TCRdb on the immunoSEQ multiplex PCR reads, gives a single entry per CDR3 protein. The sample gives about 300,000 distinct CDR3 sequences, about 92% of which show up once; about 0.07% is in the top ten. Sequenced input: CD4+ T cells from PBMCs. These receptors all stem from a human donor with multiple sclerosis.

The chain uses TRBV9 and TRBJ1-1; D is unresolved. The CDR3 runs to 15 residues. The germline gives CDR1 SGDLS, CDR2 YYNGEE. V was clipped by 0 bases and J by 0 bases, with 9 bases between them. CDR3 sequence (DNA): TGTGCCAGCAGCGTAGTTCCGATAATGAACACTGAAGCTTTCTTT. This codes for CASSVVPIMNTEAFF. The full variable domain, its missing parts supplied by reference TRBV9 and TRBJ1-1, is DSGVTQTPKHLITATGQRVTLRCSPRSGDLSVYWYQQSLDQGLQFLIQYYNGEERAKGNILERFSAQQFPDLHSELNLSSLELGDSALYFCASSVVPIMNTEAFFGQGTRLTVV.

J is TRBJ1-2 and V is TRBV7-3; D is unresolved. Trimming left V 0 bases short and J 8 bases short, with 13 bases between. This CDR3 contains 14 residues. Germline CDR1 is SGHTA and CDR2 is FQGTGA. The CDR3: CASSLTLGMGGYTF. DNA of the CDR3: TGTGCCAGCAGCTTAACGTTGGGGATGGGGGGCTACACCTTC.

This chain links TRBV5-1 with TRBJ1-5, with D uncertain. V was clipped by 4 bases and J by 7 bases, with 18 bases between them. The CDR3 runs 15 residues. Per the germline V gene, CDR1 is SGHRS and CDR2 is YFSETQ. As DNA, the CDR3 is TGCGCCAGCAGCCCAGACGGCTCCCAGGCGCAGCCCCAGCATTTT. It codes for CASSPDGSQAQPQHF.

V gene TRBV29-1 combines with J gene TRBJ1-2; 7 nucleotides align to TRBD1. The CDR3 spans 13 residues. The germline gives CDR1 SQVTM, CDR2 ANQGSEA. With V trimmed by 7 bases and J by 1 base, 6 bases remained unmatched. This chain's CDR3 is CSGGDSFNYGYTF. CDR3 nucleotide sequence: TGCAGCGGAGGGGACAGTTTTAACTATGGCTACACCTTC.